The 11 T cell receptor beta chains reported below all come from one sample, sequenced in a study of blood T cell repertoires in COVID-19. The method was immunoSEQ multiplex PCR; TCRdb's version includes in-frame clones alone and lacks a portion of them. Of 400,000 to 450,000 clones in the sample, about nine tenths were seen once. Sequencing was carried out using peripheral blood. The receptors derive from a middle-aged woman with COVID-19, enrolled during active disease.

A few counts support this clone. The chain recombines TRBV10-3 with TRBJ1-3, with 9 bases that match TRBD1. Per the germline V gene, CDR1 is ENHRY and CDR2 is SYGVKD. Trimming took 2 bases from V and 2 from J; bases not matched to a gene: 4. The CDR3 is 16 amino acids. CDR3 in DNA: TGTGCCATCAGTGAGCCACAGGGGGCGACTGGAAACACCATATATTTT. It translates to CAISEPQGATGNTIYF.

This chain joins TRBV12-5 and TRBJ2-7; D unclear. Germline CDR1 and CDR2: LGHNT and FRNRAP. Deletions cut 0 bases from V and 2 bases from J, with 14 bases between. This CDR3 contains 16 residues. In DNA, the CDR3 is TGTGCTAGTGGTTTGGTAAGAAGAGAGCAAGCCTACGAGCAGTACTTC. It yields the protein CASGLVRREQAYEQYF.

The V call is TRBV5-1, the J call TRBJ2-2; 11 positions agree with TRBD2. This CDR3 has 18 amino acids. After removal of 1 base from V and 5 bases from J, the junction contained 10 bases not matched to a gene. Germline V gives CDR1 SGHRS, CDR2 YFSETQ. CDR3 sequence: CASSLYPTSGSRTGELFF. CDR3 in DNA: TGCGCCAGCAGCTTGTACCCAACTAGCGGGAGTCGGACCGGGGAGCTGTTTTTT.

The genes are TRBV14 and TRBJ2-7; 9 bases are shared with TRBD1. This CDR3 comprises 16 residues. V lost 4 bases, J lost 2 bases, and 9 bases stayed unmatched. CDR1 and CDR2 (germline): SGHDN, FVKESK. CDR3 region: CASSPSWGQGPYEQYF. The CDR3 coding sequence is TGTGCCAGCAGCCCCAGTTGGGGACAGGGTCCCTACGAGCAGTACTTC.

The sample holds one count of this clone. The CDR3 loop reads CASSQRTSGRGAPDTQYF. The CDR3 nucleotides read TGTGCCAGCAGCCAGAGGACTAGCGGGAGAGGGGCCCCAGATACGCAGTATTTT. The rearrangement uses TRBV4-2 and TRBJ2-3; 13 bases are shared with TRBD2. This CDR3 region has 18 residues. Germline loops: CDR1 LGHNA, CDR2 YNFKEQ. V was pared by 3 bases and J by 4 bases, with 10 bases of the junction left unmatched.

This CDR3 is CAISEGAGYGYTF. In DNA, the CDR3 is TGTGCCATCAGTGAAGGCGCAGGCTATGGCTACACCTTC. This chain uses TRBV10-3 with TRBJ1-2; no clear D gene. Germline CDR1 and CDR2: ENHRY and SYGVKD. The CDR3 is made up of 13 amino acids. V was cut by 3 bases and J by 4 bases, with 9 bases left in between.

This chain uses TRBV15 with TRBJ2-1; the D gene is possibly TRBD2 (6 bases). Germline assignment: CDR1 LNHNV and CDR2 YYDKDF (reference sequence). V was shortened by 5 bases and J by 8 bases, with 40 bases between the two germline ends. The CDR3 consists of 22 residues. Written as DNA, the CDR3 is TGTGCCACCAGCTTCGGAGGGCAGGGTAGGATTGAATCGAGGCGCCAGTACGATGAGCAGTTCTTC. Amino acids: CATSFGGQGRIESRRQYDEQFF.

Turning to this clone: Here the CDR3 omits its conserved ending phenylalanine or tryptophan, so a read error is the likely source. No DNA is shown, since the ends of the CDR3 on it are uncertain; the CDR3 is the one TCRdb lists. This chain joins TRBV12-5 and TRBJ1-4; the table's D call of TRBD1 was not tested on the DNA. Per the germline V gene, CDR1 is LGHNT and CDR2 is FRNRAP. The CDR3 is 11 amino acids in total, end residues counted. CDR3: CASLGGQGSNG.

This clone was detected only a few times. This sequence joins TRBV7-2 and TRBJ1-4; a possible D gene is TRBD1 (6 bases). The CDR3 contains 13 residues. Germline V gene lookup returns CDR1 SGHTA and CDR2 FQGNSA. V gave up 2 bases and J gave up 12 bases, with 13 bases separating them. CDR3 in amino acids: CASSLYQGLELFF. As DNA, the CDR3 is TGTGCCAGCAGCTTATACCAGGGGCTAGAACTGTTTTTT.

The chain joins TRBV28 to TRBJ2-7; 10 bases fit TRBD1. The V and J ends lost 8 bases and 2 bases, in that order; junction bases with no gene match: 0. CDR3 length: 12 amino acids. Germline CDR1 is MDHEN and CDR2 is SYDVKM. The CDR3 is CASGQGAYEQYF. The CDR3 nucleotides read TGTGCCAGCGGACAGGGGGCCTACGAGCAGTACTTC.

The gene calls are TRBV27 and TRBJ2-7; TRBD1 might be the D (8 bases). Germline CDR1 reads MNHEY; CDR2 reads SMNVEV (reference sequence). V dropped 5 bases and J dropped 6 bases, with 23 bases sitting between them. This CDR3 region has 16 residues. The CDR3 nucleotides read TGTGCCAGCAGTATAAGCGGGGACAGGATTGGTAGCGAGCAGTACTTC. Translation gives CASSISGDRIGSEQYF.